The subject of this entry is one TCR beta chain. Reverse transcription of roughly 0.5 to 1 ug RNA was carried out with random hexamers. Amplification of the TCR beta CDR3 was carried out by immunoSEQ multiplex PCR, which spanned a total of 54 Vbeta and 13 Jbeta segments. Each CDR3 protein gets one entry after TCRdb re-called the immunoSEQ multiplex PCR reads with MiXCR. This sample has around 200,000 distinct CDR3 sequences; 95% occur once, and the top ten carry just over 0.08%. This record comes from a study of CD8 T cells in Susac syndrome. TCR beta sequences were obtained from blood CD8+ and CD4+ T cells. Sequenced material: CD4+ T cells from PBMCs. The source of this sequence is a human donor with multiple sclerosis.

The CDR3 here is CASSQAGGRHNEQFF. The DNA of the CDR3 is TGTGCCAGCAGCCAGGCGGGTGGACGGCACAATGAGCAGTTCTTC. The V gene is TRBV25-1, the J gene TRBJ2-1; D perhaps matches TRBD2 (5 bases). V was shortened by 6 bases and J by 5 bases, with 17 bases between the two germline ends. From germline, CDR1 is MGHDK and CDR2 SYGVNS. This CDR3 is 15 amino acids long.